What follows is one T cell receptor beta chain and its context. Its cognate antigen has yet to be identified. Per-nucleotide qualities are absent, and no much larger clonotype sits a single base away. Frozen genomic DNA underwent high-throughput TCRbeta CDR3 sequencing by immunoSEQ, including PCR amplification, mapping, bias correction and internal controls. Concerning the study's data processing: Only productive rearrangements were retained, with each unique TCRbeta sequence defined by its CDR3 nucleotide sequence together with its V and J gene. For a sequence to be called donor-reactive, it needed a frequency of at least 0.01% and at least 5-fold expansion in CFSE-low cells compared with unstimulated pre-transplant cells. Per-subject minimum frequency thresholds, based on the lowest-template unstimulated sample, ensured at least 90% detection power. Jensen-Shannon divergence between the top 1000 TCRbeta sequences after and before transplant was used to measure repertoire turnover. Changes in detection of donor-reactive sequences were assessed with two-sided Fisher's exact tests. TCRdb's version of the immuneACCESS table is confined to in-frame rearrangements and falls short of the full clone set. An unresolved V gene accounts for under half of the shortfall where checked; the remainder is of unknown origin. That table is the source of V, J and clone size, and D and trimming were worked out from the DNA. This sample holds approximately 100,000 clones; approximately 78% were observed only once. The top ten hold 0.99% of the sample.

The entry originates in a study of T cell clones after liver transplantation (dated by TCRdb to between 2018 and 2020). A note on the overall study: The samples were obtained from ITN030ST, a randomized trial that attempted immunosuppression withdrawal within 2 years after liver transplantation. Of the eight recipients, a few were HCV-positive, while the remaining recipients had been transplanted for non-autoimmune, non-viral indications. Donor-reactive T cell clones were identified by TCRbeta sequencing following a pre-transplant mixed lymphocyte reaction and were subsequently tracked in post-transplant blood. Of the 8 liver transplant recipients making up the studied cohort, 3 were classified as tolerant and 5 as non-tolerant. No induction therapy was given to the subjects, and standard immunosuppression was administered until randomization at 12-24 months post-transplant. Blood samples were collected pre-transplant, pre-randomization before withdrawal, and post-randomization after either full withdrawal or failed withdrawal. Third party-reactive TCRbeta sequences from pre-transplant MLRs were also identified as an antigen-independent comparator for donor-reactive sequences. Tolerance was defined as complete withdrawal of immunosuppression for at least one year without a rise in liver enzymes beyond twice the upper limit of normal.

Per the germline V gene (reference sequence), LNHNV is the CDR1 and YYDKDF is the CDR2. V is shortened by 0 bases, J by 5 bases, and the region joining them spans 24 bases. From the cysteine up to the phenylalanine, the CDR3 has a length of 19 residues. CDR3 DNA is the only sequence kept; it has 57 bases, read in frame from the first base. Points the paper makes about the study in general: After accounting for repertoire turnover, donor-reactive detection was significantly reduced in 7 of 8 subjects for CD4 and 8 of 8 for CD8. The conclusions were considered preliminary, being limited by small, heterogeneous patient numbers and non-standardized post-transplant time points. A greater decline was seen for donor-reactive sequences than for third party-reactive sequences, suggesting partial antigen-specific deletion unrelated to withdrawal success. Since no allograft tissue specimens were available, donor-reactive T cells may have migrated into the graft instead of being deleted. In a couple of subjects, low numbers of available donor cells limited the measurable donor-reactive repertoire. In 5 of 8 subjects, regardless of tolerance or HCV status, circulating donor-reactive CD4 TCRbeta sequences dropped significantly post-transplant.

Sample time point, as interpreted from the label and publication: pre-transplant. Thawed unstimulated PBMCs were stained for CD3, CD4 and CD8 and FACS-sorted into CD3+CD4+ and CD3+CD8+ populations. All 8 studied subjects were randomized to immunosuppression withdrawal. The Qiagen DNeasy Blood and Tissue Kit was used to isolate genomic DNA. The TCR comes from a human donor who received a liver transplant. The source was CD4+ T cells from blood, collected before liver transplant. Here the chain combines TRBV15 and TRBJ2-3, with a tentative D gene TRBD1 over 5 matching bases. The DNA sequence follows: TGTGCCACCAGCAGAGATCCCAGGGAAGGTCCCTCCGCACGAGATACGCAGTATTTT. It encodes CATSRDPREGPSARDTQYF.